Shown below are 29 T cell receptor beta chains from a single sample sequenced in a study of T cell changes during pregnancy in multiple sclerosis. The method was immunoSEQ multiplex PCR; TCRdb's version includes in-frame clones alone and lacks a portion of them. The table has tens of thousands of clones, roughly 91% seen once. This sample comprised CD4+ T cells from peripheral blood mononuclear cells, obtained in the third trimester of pregnancy. All receptors derive from a female donor with multiple sclerosis, enrolled in a pregnancy study.

The gene calls are TRBV7-8 and TRBJ2-1; TRBD1 agrees at 8 bases. The J segment lost 3 bases and the V segment lost 5 bases, leaving 15 bases of the junction unmatched. The CDR3 runs 18 residues. Germline V CDR1 and CDR2: SGHVS, FQNEAQ. CDR3 bases: TGTGCCAGCAGCCTCCAACCGGGACAGGTGTTTATCTACAATGAGCAGTTCTTC. This codes for CASSLQPGQVFIYNEQFF.

V gene TRBV19 combines with J gene TRBJ1-5, with 11 bases identical to TRBD1. The germline gives CDR1 LNHDA, CDR2 SQIVND (reference sequence). The V and J ends lost 6 bases and 4 bases, in that order; junction bases with no gene match: 2. The CDR3 extends over 14 amino acids. CDR3 amino acids: CASSRDRGNQPQHF. The CDR3 DNA is TGTGCCAGTAGCCGGGACAGGGGGAATCAGCCCCAGCATTTT. The variable domain in full, with the rest retrieved from reference TRBV19 and TRBJ1-5, is DGGITQSPKYLFRKEGQNVTLSCEQNLNHDAMYWYRQDPGQGLRLIYYSQIVNDFQKGDIAEGYSVSREKKESFPLTVTSAQKNPTAFYLCASSRDRGNQPQHFGDGTRLSIL.

This clone was recorded once. The chain employs TRBV5-1 and TRBJ1-1; unclear D gene. Germline CDR1 is SGHRS and CDR2 is YFSETQ. This CDR3 comprises 16 residues. The V and J ends lost 3 bases and 1 base respectively, with 16 bases between them. DNA of the CDR3: TGCGCCAGCAGCTGGCTTGCATCTGTCCCGAACACTGAAGCTTTCTTT. It yields the protein CASSWLASVPNTEAFF.

The rearrangement uses TRBV7-9 and TRBJ1-2; TRBD1 agrees at 8 bases. The trim removed 3 bases at V and 3 bases at J, leaving 3 bases unmatched. CDR3 length: 14 amino acids. Per germline, CDR1 SEHNR and CDR2 FQNEAQ (reference sequence). CDR3 amino acids: CASSLTGVDYGYTF. The DNA for the CDR3 is TGTGCCAGCAGCTTGACAGGGGTAGACTATGGCTACACCTTC.

The rearrangement uses TRBV7-3 and TRBJ2-1; 10 bases match TRBD2. The CDR3 runs to 15 residues. The germline CDR1 and CDR2 sequences are SGHTA and FQGTGA. The junction had 6 bases not matched to a gene; V was cut back by 1 base and J by 9 bases. The CDR3 is CASSLIAGGRSEQFF. As DNA, the CDR3 is TGTGCCAGCAGCTTAATAGCGGGAGGAAGAAGTGAGCAGTTCTTC.

This chain uses TRBV7-7 with TRBJ2-5, with D maybe TRBD1 (6 bases). V was clipped by 4 bases and J by 3 bases, with 15 bases between them. In germline, CDR1 is SSHAT, CDR2 FNYEAQ (reference sequence). CDR3 length equals 15 residues. The CDR3 bases are TGTGCCAGCAGCTCCCGAAGGGGGACGGAAGAGACCCAGTACTTC. Protein product: CASSSRRGTEETQYF.

This clone has a handful of counts. The rearrangement joins TRBV14 to TRBJ1-1; no clear D. The CDR3 extends over 13 amino acids. Between the trimmed V and J ends, which lost 4 bases and 2 bases, there was a span of 8 bases. From germline, CDR1 is SGHDN and CDR2 FVKESK. CDR3 DNA: TGTGCCAGCAGCCTATCCCTTAACACTGAAGCTTTCTTT. Its translation: CASSLSLNTEAFF.

The V and J genes are TRBV2 and TRBJ2-3, with TRBD2 matching over 9 bases. Germline V CDR1 and CDR2: SNHLY, FYNNEI. Unmatched junction bases numbered 8, after V lost 7 bases and J lost 3 bases. This CDR3 is 15 amino acids long. The CDR3 loop reads CASILAGRMTDTQYF. As DNA, the CDR3 is TGTGCCAGCATCCTAGCGGGGAGGATGACAGATACGCAGTATTTT.

The gene calls are TRBV27 and TRBJ2-1; TRBD2 matches 12 bases. The trim removed 8 bases at V and 2 bases at J, leaving 13 bases unmatched. The CDR3 has 18 amino acids. The germline CDR1 and CDR2 sequences are MNHEY and SMNVEV (reference sequence). The CDR3 DNA follows: TGTGCCAGCCCCTTGGCGCTAGCGGGAGGGCCTCCCTACAATGAGCAGTTCTTC. Its translation is CASPLALAGGPPYNEQFF.

The chain links TRBV30 to TRBJ2-2; maybe TRBD1 (5 bases). Germline values: CDR1 GTSNPN, CDR2 SVGIG (reference sequence). CDR3 length equals 15 residues. The V gene lost 2 bases and the J gene lost 1 base, with 11 bases spanning the gap. For the CDR3, the DNA is TGTGCCTGGAGTAGTGGGCAGGGGAACACCGGGGAGCTGTTTTTT. This encodes CAWSSGQGNTGELFF.

This clone was seen just once. The chain recombines TRBV25-1 with TRBJ2-2; 10 bases align to TRBD2. Germline loops: CDR1 MGHDK, CDR2 SYGVNS. The CDR3 is made up of 15 amino acids. V shed 4 bases, J shed 7 bases, and the junction held 6 bases outside the gene matches. CDR3 loop: CASSAASGSGGELFF. CDR3 nucleotides: TGTGCCAGCAGTGCGGCTAGCGGGAGTGGCGGGGAGCTGTTTTTT. Looking up the rest from reference TRBV25-1 and TRBJ2-2 gives the full variable domain: EADIYQTPRYLVIGTGKKITLECSQTMGHDKMYWYQQDPGMELHLIHYSYGVNSTEKGDLSSESTVSRIRTEHFPLTLESARPSHTSQYLCASSAASGSGGELFFGEGSRLTVL.

This chain links TRBV9 with TRBJ2-1; possible D gene TRBD2, 5 bases. This CDR3 region has 14 residues. CDR1 is SGDLS and CDR2 is YYNGEE in the germline V gene. V was cut by 0 bases and J by 9 bases, with 13 bases left in between. The CDR3, as DNA: TGTGCCAGCAGCGTAGAGGGCGGGCACCTTGAGCAGTTCTTC. It is translated as CASSVEGGHLEQFF.

The CDR3 spells CATNRELGSGNTIYF. In DNA form, the CDR3 reads TGTGCCACCAACAGGGAACTTGGGTCTGGAAACACCATATATTTT. This rearrangement joins TRBV19 to TRBJ1-3; D may be TRBD1 (6 bases). Germline V gene lookup returns CDR1 LNHDA and CDR2 SQIVND (reference sequence). The CDR3 extends over 15 amino acids. V was pared by 10 bases and J by 1 base, with 17 bases between.

This clone was recorded once. Compared with germline, one end of the junction differs, possibly owing to a read error. Distinct nucleotide sequences in the sample also encode this CDR3. The CDR3 here is CASSQDRGETEAFF. CDR3 DNA: TGTGCTAGCTCACAGGACAGGGGCGAGACTGAAGCTTTCTTT. This rearrangement joins TRBV18 to TRBJ1-1; 9 bases fit TRBD1. CDR3 length equals 14 residues. Germline CDR1 reads KGHSH; CDR2 reads LQKENI. Drawing the rest from reference TRBV18 and TRBJ1-1, the complete variable domain is NAGVMQNPRHLVRRRGQEARLRCSPMKGHSHVYWYRQLPEEGLKFMVYLQKENIIDESGMPKERFSAEFPKEGPSILRIQQVVRGDSAAYFCASSQDRGETEAFFGQGTRLTVV.

The chain recombines TRBV2 with TRBJ2-1, with D perhaps TRBD2 (6 bases). Trimming stripped 3 bases from V and 6 bases from J, with 12 bases between. The CDR3 consists of 14 residues. CDR1 and CDR2 (germline): SNHLY, FYNNEI. CDR3 amino acids: CASSDGGRGNEQFF. The CDR3 bases are TGTGCCAGCAGTGATGGCGGGCGGGGCAATGAGCAGTTCTTC. Full variable domain (rest looked up from reference TRBV2 and TRBJ2-1): EPEVTQTPSHQVTQMGQEVILRCVPISNHLYFYWYRQILGQKVEFLVSFYNNEISEKSEIFDDQFSVERPDGSNFTLKIRSTKLEDSAMYFCASSDGGRGNEQFFGPGTRLTVL.

The chain employs TRBV9 and TRBJ1-1, with 9 bases lining up with TRBD1. CDR3 length: 16 amino acids. V lost 3 bases and J lost 4; bases outside the gene matches: 10. Germline-derived CDR1 and CDR2 are SGDLS and YYNGEE. The CDR3 region is CASSAQTGGGSTEAFF. The CDR3 DNA reads as TGTGCCAGCAGCGCCCAGACAGGGGGAGGTAGCACTGAAGCTTTCTTT.

The CDR3 DNA reads TGTGCCAGCATCGCTCTGGGGGGGGCGCCCCCATCGACGCAGTATTTT. It is translated as CASIALGGAPPSTQYF. This chain links TRBV27 with TRBJ2-3; a possible D gene is TRBD2 (7 bases). The CDR3 is 16 amino acids. V shed 7 bases and J shed 9 bases, with 26 bases lying between them. CDR1 is MNHEY, CDR2 SMNVEV, per germline (reference sequence).

This clone showed up just once. This chain uses TRBV15 with TRBJ1-4, with D possibly matching TRBD1 (5 bases). The CDR3 runs 19 residues. Per the germline V gene, CDR1 is LNHNV and CDR2 is YYDKDF (reference sequence). The germline V and J ends were trimmed by 0 bases and 0 bases, with 17 bases remaining between them. In DNA, the CDR3 is TGTGCCACCAGCAGAGATCCCGCGACAGCCACCACAACTAATGAAAAACTGTTTTTT. It translates to CATSRDPATATTTNEKLFF.

This chain joins TRBV19 and TRBJ1-5; D perhaps matches TRBD1 (5 bases). This CDR3 comprises 15 residues. Germline V gene data show CDR1 as LNHDA and CDR2 as SQIVND (reference sequence). Trimming pared 3 bases from V and 7 bases from J, leaving 16 bases between. The CDR3 DNA sequence: TGTGCCAGTAGTATTAAAGGCAGGGAGGGCCAGCCCCAGCATTTT. Its protein product is CASSIKGREGQPQHF.

The chain recombines TRBV19 with TRBJ2-1, with 10 positions matching TRBD1. J lost 1 base, V lost 2 bases, and 11 bases had no gene match. The CDR3 has 19 residues. Germline CDR1 and CDR2: LNHDA and SQIVND (reference sequence). Here the CDR3 reads CASSISGQGRRVSYNEQFF. The DNA for the CDR3 is TGTGCCAGTAGTATATCGGGACAGGGGAGAAGGGTATCCTACAATGAGCAGTTCTTC.

The chain combines TRBV5-1 with TRBJ2-7, with D perhaps TRBD2 (5 bases). The CDR3 spans 12 residues. The V gene's germline CDR1 is SGHRS and CDR2 YFSETQ. V lost 0 bases, J lost 13 bases, and 14 bases lay in between. For the CDR3, the DNA is TGCGCCAGCAGCTTGGGCTCTGGGAGCAACTACTTC. Protein: CASSLGSGSNYF.

The V gene is TRBV6-6, the J gene TRBJ2-3, with 12 bases aligning to TRBD2. V was clipped by 6 bases and J by 0 bases; unmatched bases: 4. CDR1 and CDR2 (germline): MNHNY, SVGAGI (reference sequence). This CDR3 spans 16 amino acids. The CDR3 DNA follows: TGTGCCAGCAGCACTGGACTAGCGGGGAGCACAGATACGCAGTATTTT. It yields the protein CASSTGLAGSTDTQYF.

The rearrangement uses TRBV10-3 and TRBJ2-7, with D maybe TRBD2 (5 bases). V shed 5 bases and J shed 0 bases, with 8 bases lying between them. Germline assignment: CDR1 ENHRY and CDR2 SYGVKD. There are 13 residues in the CDR3. CDR3 coding DNA: TGTGCCATCAGTCCGGGGTCCTCCTACGAGCAGTACTTC. It encodes CAISPGSSYEQYF.

There are a few counts of this clone. V is TRBV5-1 and J is TRBJ1-3; D call uncertain. The CDR3 consists of 16 residues. Trimming removed 0 bases from V and 4 bases from J, with 14 bases in between. The germline CDR1 and CDR2 sequences are SGHRS and YFSETQ. The CDR3 loop reads CASSLEPGGVGNTIYF. The CDR3 DNA reads as TGCGCCAGCAGCTTGGAGCCTGGAGGTGTCGGAAACACCATATATTTT.

CDR3 protein: CASSLGGGEQFF. The CDR3 region has the DNA TGTGCCAGCAGCTTAGGTGGGGGGGAGCAGTTCTTC. This rearrangement joins TRBV11-2 to TRBJ2-1; the D gene is possibly TRBD2 (6 bases). Germline CDR1 SGHAT, CDR2 FQNNGV. Trimming pared 1 base from V and 10 bases from J, leaving 8 bases between. The CDR3 sequence is 12 residues long.

The J gene is TRBJ2-1, the V gene TRBV11-2; no definite D call. Trimming removed 4 bases at V and 6 bases at J, with 25 bases between. This CDR3 spans 18 amino acids. Germline V gene sequence: CDR1 SGHAT, CDR2 FQNNGV. The CDR3 DNA reads TGTGCCAGCAGCTCTAAAAACTACCCTGATAGTCCCCCCAATGAGCAGTTCTTC. Translating gives CASSSKNYPDSPPNEQFF.

V is TRBV5-8 and J is TRBJ1-3, with 8 bases matching TRBD1. J gave up 3 bases and V 2 bases, and 4 bases lay outside the gene matches. This CDR3 comprises 15 residues. Germline CDR1 SGHTS, CDR2 YDEGEE. DNA of the CDR3: TGTGCCAGCAGCTTAGGACAGGGCTTTGGAAACACCATATATTTT. Amino acid sequence: CASSLGQGFGNTIYF.

This clone showed up just a few times. The rearrangement links TRBV7-9 to TRBJ2-1; 7 bases fit TRBD1. Trimming took 5 bases from V and 5 from J; bases not matched to a gene: 9. Germline V gene lookup returns CDR1 SEHNR and CDR2 FQNEAQ (reference sequence). The CDR3 is 15 amino acids. CDR3 loop: CASSPSDRVHNEQFF. CDR3 DNA: TGTGCCAGCAGCCCATCCGACAGGGTCCACAATGAGCAGTTCTTC.

The V gene is TRBV7-2, the J gene TRBJ2-7, with 11 bases matching TRBD2. This CDR3 has 12 amino acids. Trimming removed 10 bases from V and 3 bases from J; junction bases left unmatched: 2. The germline V gene has CDR1 SGHTA and CDR2 FQGNSA. CDR3 protein: CATGTSGYEQYF. CDR3 sequence (DNA): TGTGCCACCGGGACTAGCGGCTACGAGCAGTACTTC.